These T cell receptor beta chains were read from a single sample in a study of T cells in Graves' hyperthyroidism and ophthalmopathy. In TCRdb, the multiplex PCR reads were re-called with MiXCR into one record per CDR3 protein. The sample consists of about 350,000 distinct CDR3 sequences, around 14% of them appearing once. Sequencing input: blood. Receptors originate from a woman in her thirties with Graves' hyperthyroidism. The CDR3 runs from the conserved cysteine through the conserved F or W. Each record gives: D gene, J gene, clone size, V gene, CDR3 DNA, CDR3 protein. D genes are given only for firm matches. Clone size appears in some rows only: once, few, many, or a class for an expanded clone.

D gene: TRBD1; J gene: TRBJ1-1; clone size: few; V gene: TRBV20-1; CDR3 DNA: TGCAGTGCTAGAGGGGACAGGGTCACTGAAGCTTTCTTT; CDR3 protein: CSARGDRVTEAFF
D gene: NA; J gene: TRBJ2-6; clone size: NA; V gene: TRBV7-9; CDR3 DNA: TGTGCCAGCAGCTTTGAAACCAGGGGACCTGGGGCCAACGTCCTGACTTTC; CDR3 protein: CASSFETRGPGANVLTF
D gene: NA; J gene: TRBJ2-2; clone size: many; V gene: TRBV7-9; CDR3 DNA: TGTGCCAGCAGCCCCGCGGGGACCGGGGAGCTGTTTTTT; CDR3 protein: CASSPAGTGELFF
D gene: TRBD2; J gene: TRBJ2-3; clone size: many; V gene: TRBV28; CDR3 DNA: TGTGCCAGCAGCCTCCCTGGGACTAGTATTACAGATACGCAGTATTTT; CDR3 protein: CASSLPGTSITDTQYF
D gene: TRBD1; J gene: TRBJ2-5; clone size: NA; V gene: TRBV6-1; CDR3 DNA: TGTGCCAGCAGTTGGACAGGGGAGTTTAAAGAGACCCAGTACTTC; CDR3 protein: CASSWTGEFKETQYF
D gene: TRBD1; J gene: TRBJ2-7; clone size: many; V gene: TRBV29-1; CDR3 DNA: TGCAGCGTTGGGACAGGGGGCTCCTACGAGCAGTACTTC; CDR3 protein: CSVGTGGSYEQYF
D gene: TRBD1; J gene: TRBJ1-5; clone size: NA; V gene: TRBV29-1; CDR3 DNA: TGCAGCGTTGCCCCAACAGGGGACACCAATCAGCCCCAGCATTTT; CDR3 protein: CSVAPTGDTNQPQHF
D gene: NA; J gene: TRBJ2-1; clone size: many; V gene: TRBV9; CDR3 DNA: TGTGCCAGCAGCCAGGGGACCTACAATGAGCAGTTCTTC; CDR3 protein: CASSQGTYNEQFF
D gene: NA; J gene: TRBJ2-3; clone size: many; V gene: TRBV7-2; CDR3 DNA: TGTGCCAGCAGCGCTTACTGGGGCAAGACAGATACGCAGTATTTT; CDR3 protein: CASSAYWGKTDTQYF
D gene: NA; J gene: TRBJ1-2; clone size: many; V gene: TRBV11-2; CDR3 DNA: TGTGCCAGCAGCCTTCGGACAGACTATGGCTACACCTTC; CDR3 protein: CASSLRTDYGYTF
D gene: NA; J gene: TRBJ2-7; clone size: once; V gene: TRBV4-3; CDR3 DNA: TGCGCCAGCAGCCAAGAACAGGCCTACGAGCAGTACTTC; CDR3 protein: CASSQEQAYEQYF
D gene: NA; J gene: TRBJ2-5; clone size: few; V gene: TRBV5-6; CDR3 DNA: TGTGCCAGCAGCTTGCAACAGGGTGGGACCCAGTACTTC; CDR3 protein: CASSLQQGGTQYF
D gene: NA; J gene: TRBJ1-1; clone size: many; V gene: TRBV7-9; CDR3 DNA: TGTGCCAGCAGCAATCTCCGGGGCACCCAGGCTGAAGCTTTCTTT; CDR3 protein: CASSNLRGTQAEAFF
D gene: NA; J gene: TRBJ2-7; clone size: NA; V gene: TRBV7-2; CDR3 DNA: TGTGCCAGCAGCTCAACTCCCAGAGGGGCCTACGAGCAGTACTTC; CDR3 protein: CASSSTPRGAYEQYF
D gene: TRBD1; J gene: TRBJ1-6; clone size: NA; V gene: TRBV5-5; CDR3 DNA: TGTGCCAGCAGCCTCTGGGACAGCTCTTCACCCCTCCACTTT; CDR3 protein: CASSLWDSSSPLHF
D gene: NA; J gene: TRBJ2-2; clone size: NA; V gene: TRBV24-1; CDR3 DNA: TGTGCCACGTCGCAGGGGACCGGGGAGCTGTTTTTT; CDR3 protein: CATSQGTGELFF
D gene: NA; J gene: TRBJ1-1; clone size: NA; V gene: TRBV30; CDR3 DNA: TGTGCCTGGAGGACGGACGGAATGAACACTGAAGCTTTCTTT; CDR3 protein: CAWRTDGMNTEAFF
D gene: NA; J gene: TRBJ1-2; clone size: few; V gene: TRBV18; CDR3 DNA: TGTGCCAGCTCACCGTCGGAGTTGGGGGGTAGTGGCTACACCTTC; CDR3 protein: CASSPSELGGSGYTF
D gene: TRBD1; J gene: TRBJ1-3; clone size: many; V gene: TRBV9; CDR3 DNA: TGTGCCAGCAGCCAAGGACAGGGCTCTGGAAACACCATATATTTT; CDR3 protein: CASSQGQGSGNTIYF
D gene: TRBD2; J gene: TRBJ2-3; clone size: many; V gene: TRBV7-2; CDR3 DNA: TGTGCCAGCAGGTCACCGGGACTAGCGGACCCAAGAAACACGCAGTATTTT; CDR3 protein: CASRSPGLADPRNTQYF
D gene: NA; J gene: TRBJ1-1; clone size: NA; V gene: TRBV19; CDR3 DNA: TGTGCCAGTAGTACTCCCTCCCCCGGGCCCGAAGCTTTCTTT; CDR3 protein: CASSTPSPGPEAFF
D gene: TRBD2; J gene: TRBJ2-1; clone size: NA; V gene: TRBV5-6; CDR3 DNA: TGTGCCAGCAGCTTCTTGTCCGGGACTAGCGGGAGGGGGAATGAGCAGTTCTTC; CDR3 protein: CASSFLSGTSGRGNEQFF
D gene: TRBD2; J gene: TRBJ2-1; clone size: many; V gene: TRBV20-1; CDR3 DNA: TGCAGTGCATTTAGCGGGCCTGATGAGCAGTTCTTC; CDR3 protein: CSAFSGPDEQFF
D gene: NA; J gene: TRBJ2-3; clone size: many; V gene: TRBV20-1; CDR3 DNA: TGCAGTGCTAGGCTGATCACAGATACGCAGTATTTT; CDR3 protein: CSARLITDTQYF
D gene: NA; J gene: TRBJ1-1; clone size: few; V gene: TRBV20-1; CDR3 DNA: TGCAGTGCTAGTATGAACACTGAAGCTTTCTTT; CDR3 protein: CSASMNTEAFF
D gene: TRBD1; J gene: TRBJ2-1; clone size: NA; V gene: TRBV18; CDR3 DNA: TGTGCCAGCTCACCGGGACAGGGGGCGGGGTACAATGAGCAGTTCTTC; CDR3 protein: CASSPGQGAGYNEQFF
D gene: NA; J gene: TRBJ2-7; clone size: many; V gene: TRBV29-1; CDR3 DNA: TGCAGCGTTGAGGTTTGGGGGGACGAGCAGTACTTC; CDR3 protein: CSVEVWGDEQYF
D gene: NA; J gene: TRBJ2-2; clone size: many; V gene: TRBV28; CDR3 DNA: TGTGCCAGCACCGCTAGCGTGAACACCGGGGAGCTGTTTTTT; CDR3 protein: CASTASVNTGELFF
D gene: NA; J gene: TRBJ1-6; clone size: many; V gene: TRBV2; CDR3 DNA: TGTGCCAGCAGGGATACGGGATCCAATTCACCCCTCCACTTT; CDR3 protein: CASRDTGSNSPLHF
D gene: NA; J gene: TRBJ2-7; clone size: many; V gene: TRBV12-3/TRBV12-4; CDR3 DNA: TGTGCCAGCGCGGGGAGCTCCTACGAGCAGTACTTC; CDR3 protein: CASAGSSYEQYF
D gene: TRBD2; J gene: TRBJ2-1; clone size: many; V gene: TRBV11-2; CDR3 DNA: TGTGCCAGCAGCTTAGACCAGCGGGAGATGCTCAGAGAGCAGTTCTTC; CDR3 protein: CASSLDQREMLREQFF
D gene: NA; J gene: TRBJ2-1; clone size: once; V gene: TRBV5-5; CDR3 DNA: TGTGCCAGCGCTTGGGGAGGGGGTGGCAACAATGAGCAGTTCTTC; CDR3 protein: CASAWGGGGNNEQFF
D gene: TRBD2; J gene: TRBJ2-1; clone size: NA; V gene: TRBV4-2; CDR3 DNA: TGTGCCAGCAGCCAAGATCCCATAGCGGGACGAGTCATCGATGAGCAGTTCTTC; CDR3 protein: CASSQDPIAGRVIDEQFF
D gene: NA; J gene: TRBJ1-4; clone size: few; V gene: TRBV14; CDR3 DNA: TGTGCCAGCAGCCCGTCCCGACAGTTTAATGAAAAACTGTTTTTT; CDR3 protein: CASSPSRQFNEKLFF
D gene: NA; J gene: TRBJ1-2; clone size: many; V gene: TRBV28; CDR3 DNA: TGTGCCAGCAGTTTTGGGGGCGGGGGTGGCTACACCTTC; CDR3 protein: CASSFGGGGGYTF
D gene: TRBD1; J gene: TRBJ2-5; clone size: many; V gene: TRBV27; CDR3 DNA: TGTGCCAGCAGCCCGAGGACAGGGCAAGAGACCCAGTACTTC; CDR3 protein: CASSPRTGQETQYF
D gene: NA; J gene: TRBJ2-7; clone size: many; V gene: TRBV30; CDR3 DNA: TGTGCCTGGACGGTAGCGGCAGGCTCCTACGAGCAGTACTTC; CDR3 protein: CAWTVAAGSYEQYF
D gene: TRBD2; J gene: TRBJ2-1; clone size: many; V gene: TRBV6-1; CDR3 DNA: TGTGCCAGCAGTGTAGCGGGAGATCCACATGAGCAGTTCTTC; CDR3 protein: CASSVAGDPHEQFF
D gene: TRBD2; J gene: TRBJ2-3; clone size: few; V gene: TRBV4-2; CDR3 DNA: TGTGCCAGCAGCCAACGGCTGGCGGGAGGGCCTTTAGGCACAGATACGCAGTATTTT; CDR3 protein: CASSQRLAGGPLGTDTQYF
D gene: NA; J gene: TRBJ2-1; clone size: few; V gene: TRBV4-3; CDR3 DNA: TGCGCCAGCAGCCAAGATGACGTCAGGTCAGCCTATTACAATGAGCAGTTCTTC; CDR3 protein: CASSQDDVRSAYYNEQFF
D gene: TRBD2; J gene: TRBJ2-1; clone size: many; V gene: TRBV2; CDR3 DNA: TGTGCCCCCGTCATGGCGGGAGGGCAGTACAATGAGCAGTTCTTC; CDR3 protein: CAPVMAGGQYNEQFF
D gene: NA; J gene: TRBJ2-3; clone size: NA; V gene: TRBV2; CDR3 DNA: TGTGCCAGCAGTGGGGCTTATCGGGGGACTAGCACAGATACGCAGTATTTT; CDR3 protein: CASSGAYRGTSTDTQYF
D gene: NA; J gene: TRBJ2-2; clone size: NA; V gene: TRBV9; CDR3 DNA: TGTGCCAGCAGCGTAGACCGGGTCGTAGGGGAGCTGCTTTTT; CDR3 protein: CASSVDRVVGELLF
D gene: NA; J gene: TRBJ2-5; clone size: few; V gene: TRBV6-2/TRBV6-3; CDR3 DNA: TGTGCCAGCAGTTCCTATTCGGGTCGGGAGACCCAGTACTTC; CDR3 protein: CASSSYSGRETQYF
D gene: NA; J gene: TRBJ2-5; clone size: NA; V gene: TRBV20-1; CDR3 DNA: TGCAGTGCTAGTGCCGAGGGCTGGGGGCAAGAGACCCAGTACTTC; CDR3 protein: CSASAEGWGQETQYF
D gene: TRBD2; J gene: TRBJ2-7; clone size: few; V gene: TRBV28; CDR3 DNA: TGTGCCAGCCGGGGGGGGACGCGGATTTACGAGCAGTACTTC; CDR3 protein: CASRGGTRIYEQYF
D gene: NA; J gene: TRBJ1-4; clone size: few; V gene: TRBV6-1; CDR3 DNA: TGTGCCAGCAGTAGGGCTAATGAAAAACTGTTTTTT; CDR3 protein: CASSRANEKLFF
D gene: NA; J gene: TRBJ1-1; clone size: few; V gene: TRBV5-4; CDR3 DNA: TGTGCCAGCAGCGGGAGGGATCTAGGCACTGAAGCTTTCTTT; CDR3 protein: CASSGRDLGTEAFF
D gene: NA; J gene: TRBJ2-7; clone size: NA; V gene: TRBV15; CDR3 DNA: TGTGCCACCAGCATTGTTATCTCCGACGAGCAGTACTTC; CDR3 protein: CATSIVISDEQYF
D gene: TRBD1; J gene: TRBJ1-2; clone size: NA; V gene: TRBV5-5; CDR3 DNA: TGTGCCAGCAGCCCGACTTGGACAGGGGAGGCCTATGGCTACACCTTC; CDR3 protein: CASSPTWTGEAYGYTF
D gene: TRBD1; J gene: TRBJ2-2; clone size: many; V gene: TRBV20-1; CDR3 DNA: TGCAGTGGGGGGACAGGAGGACTCACCGGGGAGCTGTTTTTT; CDR3 protein: CSGGTGGLTGELFF
D gene: NA; J gene: TRBJ2-3; clone size: few; V gene: TRBV4-1; CDR3 DNA: TGCGCCAGCAGCCAAGAGGTAGCCGACACAGATACGCAGTATTTT; CDR3 protein: CASSQEVADTDTQYF
D gene: TRBD2; J gene: TRBJ2-1; clone size: NA; V gene: TRBV7-2; CDR3 DNA: TGTGCCAGCAGCTTAACCGGGACTAGGGGCAATGAGCAGTTCTTC; CDR3 protein: CASSLTGTRGNEQFF
D gene: NA; J gene: TRBJ2-1; clone size: NA; V gene: TRBV20-1; CDR3 DNA: TGCAGTGCCGTTGGACCAGCTCGGACCCACAATGAGCAGTTCTTC; CDR3 protein: CSAVGPARTHNEQFF
D gene: NA; J gene: TRBJ1-1; clone size: NA; V gene: TRBV19; CDR3 DNA: TGTGCCAGTCTTCTCCGAGGGCCCCCAGATGAAGCTTTCTTT; CDR3 protein: CASLLRGPPDEAFF